This TCR beta chain was captured in a study of cytomegalovirus exposure and HLA in healthy donors. Amplification used 60 Vbeta primers and 13 Jbeta primers. The assay was immunoSEQ multiplex PCR, and TCRdb's table has in-frame clones only and misses some. The data contain tens of thousands of clones, roughly 80% of them singletons. The CDR3 covers 13 residues. In germline, CDR1 is SGHVS, CDR2 FNYEAQ. J was trimmed by 8 bases and V by 6 bases; bases with no gene match: 6. The rearrangement joins TRBV7-6 to TRBJ2-2; TRBD2 matches 7 bases. The sample comprised PBMCs. This TCR came from a man aged 50-59 years in good health and CMV-seropositive. For the CDR3, the DNA is TGTGCCAGCAGTCTAAGGACTAGGGGGGAGCTGTTTTTT. Translated: CASSLRTRGELFF. Together with reference TRBV7-6 and TRBJ2-2, the CDR3 gives the full variable domain: GAGVSQSPRYKVTKRGQDVALRCDPISGHVSLYWYRQALGQGPEFLTYFNYEAQQDKSGLPNDRFSAERPEGSISTLTIQRTEQRDSAMYRCASSLRTRGELFFGEGSRLTVL.